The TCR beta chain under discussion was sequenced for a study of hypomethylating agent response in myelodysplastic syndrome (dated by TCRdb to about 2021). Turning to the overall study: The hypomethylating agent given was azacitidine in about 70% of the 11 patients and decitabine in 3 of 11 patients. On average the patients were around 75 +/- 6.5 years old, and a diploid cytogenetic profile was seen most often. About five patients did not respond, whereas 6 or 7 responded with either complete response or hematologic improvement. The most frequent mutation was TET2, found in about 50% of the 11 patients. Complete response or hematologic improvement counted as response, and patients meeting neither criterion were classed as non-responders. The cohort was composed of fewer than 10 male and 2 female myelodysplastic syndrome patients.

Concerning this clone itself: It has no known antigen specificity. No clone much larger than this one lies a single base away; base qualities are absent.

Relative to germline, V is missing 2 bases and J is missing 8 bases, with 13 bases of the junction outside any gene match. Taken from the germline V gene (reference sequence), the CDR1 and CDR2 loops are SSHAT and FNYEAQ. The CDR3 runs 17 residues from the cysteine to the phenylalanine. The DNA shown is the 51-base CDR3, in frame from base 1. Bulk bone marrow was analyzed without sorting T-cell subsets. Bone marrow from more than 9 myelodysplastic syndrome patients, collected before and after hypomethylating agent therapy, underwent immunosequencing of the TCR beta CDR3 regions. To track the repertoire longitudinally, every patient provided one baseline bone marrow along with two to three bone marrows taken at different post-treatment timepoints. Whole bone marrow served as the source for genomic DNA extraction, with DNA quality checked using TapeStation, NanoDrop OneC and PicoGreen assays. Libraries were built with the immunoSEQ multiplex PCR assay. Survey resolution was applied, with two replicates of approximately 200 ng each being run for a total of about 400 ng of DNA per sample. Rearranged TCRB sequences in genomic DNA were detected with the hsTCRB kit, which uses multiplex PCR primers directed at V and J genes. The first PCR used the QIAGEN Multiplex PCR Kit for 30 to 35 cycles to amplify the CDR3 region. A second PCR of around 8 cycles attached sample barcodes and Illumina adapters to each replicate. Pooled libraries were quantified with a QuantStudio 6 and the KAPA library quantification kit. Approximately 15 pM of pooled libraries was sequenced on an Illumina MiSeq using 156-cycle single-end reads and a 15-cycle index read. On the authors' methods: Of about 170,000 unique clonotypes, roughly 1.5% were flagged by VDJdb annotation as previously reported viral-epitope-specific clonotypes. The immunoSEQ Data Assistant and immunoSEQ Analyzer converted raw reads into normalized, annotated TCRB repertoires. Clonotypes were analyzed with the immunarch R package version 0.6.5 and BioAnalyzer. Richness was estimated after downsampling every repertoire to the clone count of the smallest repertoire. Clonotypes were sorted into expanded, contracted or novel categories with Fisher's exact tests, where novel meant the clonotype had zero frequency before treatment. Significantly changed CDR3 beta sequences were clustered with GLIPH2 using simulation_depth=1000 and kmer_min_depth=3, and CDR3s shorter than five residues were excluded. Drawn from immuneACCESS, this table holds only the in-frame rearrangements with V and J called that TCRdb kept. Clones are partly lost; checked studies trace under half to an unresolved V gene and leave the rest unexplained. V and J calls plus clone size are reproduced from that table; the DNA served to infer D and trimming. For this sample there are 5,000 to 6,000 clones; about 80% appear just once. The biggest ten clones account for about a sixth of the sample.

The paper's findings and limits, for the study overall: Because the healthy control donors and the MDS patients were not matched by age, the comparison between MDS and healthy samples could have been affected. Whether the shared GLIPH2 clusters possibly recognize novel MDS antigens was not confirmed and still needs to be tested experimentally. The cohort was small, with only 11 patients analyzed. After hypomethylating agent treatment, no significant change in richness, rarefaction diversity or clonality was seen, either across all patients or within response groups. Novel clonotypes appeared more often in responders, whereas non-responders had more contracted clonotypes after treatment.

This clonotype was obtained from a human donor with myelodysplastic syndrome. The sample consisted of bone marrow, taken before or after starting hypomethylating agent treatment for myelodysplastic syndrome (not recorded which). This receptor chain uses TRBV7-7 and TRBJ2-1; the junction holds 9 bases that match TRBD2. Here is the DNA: TGTGCCAGCAGCTTAATTTCGGCGGGGGGGTCTAAGGATGAGCAGTTCTTC. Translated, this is CASSLISAGGSKDEQFF.